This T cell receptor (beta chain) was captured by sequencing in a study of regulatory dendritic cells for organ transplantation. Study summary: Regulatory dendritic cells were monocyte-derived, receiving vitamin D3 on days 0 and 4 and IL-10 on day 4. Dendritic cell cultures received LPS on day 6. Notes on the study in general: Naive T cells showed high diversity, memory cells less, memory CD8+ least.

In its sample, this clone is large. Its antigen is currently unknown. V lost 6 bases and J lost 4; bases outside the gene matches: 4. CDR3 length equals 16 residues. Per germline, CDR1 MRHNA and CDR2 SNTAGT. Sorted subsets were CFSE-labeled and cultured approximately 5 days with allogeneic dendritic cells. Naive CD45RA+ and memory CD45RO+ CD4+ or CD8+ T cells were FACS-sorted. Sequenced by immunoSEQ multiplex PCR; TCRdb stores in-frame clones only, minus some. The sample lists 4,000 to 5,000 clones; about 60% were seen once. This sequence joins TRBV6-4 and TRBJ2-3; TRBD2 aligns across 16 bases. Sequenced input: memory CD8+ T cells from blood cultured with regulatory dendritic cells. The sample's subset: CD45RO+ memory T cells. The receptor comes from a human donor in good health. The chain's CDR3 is CASSLGLAGGSDTQYF. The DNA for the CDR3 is TGTGCCAGCAGCCTGGGACTAGCGGGGGGGTCAGATACGCAGTATTTT.